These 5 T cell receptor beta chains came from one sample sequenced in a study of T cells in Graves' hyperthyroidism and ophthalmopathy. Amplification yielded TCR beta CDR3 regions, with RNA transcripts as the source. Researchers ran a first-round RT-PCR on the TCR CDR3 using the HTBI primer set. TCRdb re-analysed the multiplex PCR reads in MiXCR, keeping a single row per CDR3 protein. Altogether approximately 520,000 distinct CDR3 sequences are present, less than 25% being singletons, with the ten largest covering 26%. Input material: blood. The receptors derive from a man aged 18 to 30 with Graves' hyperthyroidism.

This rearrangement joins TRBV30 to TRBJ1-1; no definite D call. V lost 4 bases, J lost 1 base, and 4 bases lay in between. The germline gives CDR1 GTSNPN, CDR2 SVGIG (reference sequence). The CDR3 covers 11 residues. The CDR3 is CAWNKNTEAFF. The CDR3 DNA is TGTGCCTGGAACAAGAACACTGAAGCTTTCTTT. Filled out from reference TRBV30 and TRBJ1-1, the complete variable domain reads SQTIHQWPATLVQPVGSPLSLECTVEGTSNPNLYWYRQAAGRGLQLLFYSVGIGQISSEVPQNLSASRPQDRQFILSSKKLLLSDSGFYLCAWNKNTEAFFGQGTRLTVV.

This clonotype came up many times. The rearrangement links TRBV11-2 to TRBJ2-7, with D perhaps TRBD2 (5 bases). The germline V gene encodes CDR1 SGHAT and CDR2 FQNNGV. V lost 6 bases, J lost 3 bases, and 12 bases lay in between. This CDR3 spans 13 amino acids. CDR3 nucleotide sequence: TGTGCCAGCAGGCTCACTAGAAGCTACGAGCAGTACTTC. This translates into CASRLTRSYEQYF.

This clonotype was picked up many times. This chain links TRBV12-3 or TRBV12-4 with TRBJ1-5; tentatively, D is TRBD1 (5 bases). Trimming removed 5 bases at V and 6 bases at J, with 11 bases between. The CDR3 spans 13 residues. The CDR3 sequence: CASSAGRSQPQHF. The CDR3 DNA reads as TGTGCCAGCAGTGCAGGGAGAAGTCAGCCCCAGCATTTT.

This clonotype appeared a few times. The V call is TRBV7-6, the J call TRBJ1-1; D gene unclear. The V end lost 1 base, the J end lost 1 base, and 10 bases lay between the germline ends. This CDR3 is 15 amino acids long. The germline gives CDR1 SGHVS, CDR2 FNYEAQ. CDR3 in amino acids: CASSLESGSNTEAFF. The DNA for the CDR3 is TGTGCCAGCAGCTTAGAGTCCGGGTCGAACACTGAAGCTTTCTTT.

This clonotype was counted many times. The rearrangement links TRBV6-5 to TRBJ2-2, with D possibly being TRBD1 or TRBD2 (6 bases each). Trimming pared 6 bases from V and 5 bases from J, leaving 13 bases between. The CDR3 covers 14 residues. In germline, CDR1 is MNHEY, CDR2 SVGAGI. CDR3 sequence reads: CASSPRGGTGELFF. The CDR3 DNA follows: TGTGCCAGCAGCCCTCGAGGGGGGACCGGGGAGCTGTTTTTT.